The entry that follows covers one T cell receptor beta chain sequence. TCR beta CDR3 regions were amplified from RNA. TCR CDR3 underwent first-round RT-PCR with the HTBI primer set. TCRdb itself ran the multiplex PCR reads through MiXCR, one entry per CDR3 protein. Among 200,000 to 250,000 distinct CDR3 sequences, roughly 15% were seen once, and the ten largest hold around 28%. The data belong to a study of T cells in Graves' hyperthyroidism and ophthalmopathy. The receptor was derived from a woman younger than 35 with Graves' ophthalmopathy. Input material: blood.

CDR3: CASSSPASGAKNIQYF. CDR3 nucleotides: TGTGCCAGCAGTTCGCCAGCTAGCGGGGCTAAAAACATTCAGTACTTC. The V and J genes are TRBV28 and TRBJ2-4; TRBD2 matches 9 bases. The trim removed 4 bases at V and 4 bases at J, leaving 8 bases unmatched. This CDR3 has 16 residues. Germline loops: CDR1 MDHEN, CDR2 SYDVKM.